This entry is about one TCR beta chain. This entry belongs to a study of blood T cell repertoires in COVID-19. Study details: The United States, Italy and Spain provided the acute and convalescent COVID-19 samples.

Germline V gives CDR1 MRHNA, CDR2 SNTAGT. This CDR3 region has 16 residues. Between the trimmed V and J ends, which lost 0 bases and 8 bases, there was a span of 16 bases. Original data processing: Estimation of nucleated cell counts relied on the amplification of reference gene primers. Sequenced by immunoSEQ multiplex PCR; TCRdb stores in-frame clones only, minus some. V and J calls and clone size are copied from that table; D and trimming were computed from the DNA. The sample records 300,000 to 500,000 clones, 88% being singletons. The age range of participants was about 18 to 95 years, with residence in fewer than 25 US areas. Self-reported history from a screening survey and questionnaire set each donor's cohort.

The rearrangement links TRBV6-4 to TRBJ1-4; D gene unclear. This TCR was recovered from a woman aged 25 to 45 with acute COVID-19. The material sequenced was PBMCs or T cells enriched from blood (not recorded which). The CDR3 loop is CASSDSNGRRREKLFF. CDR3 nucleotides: TGTGCCAGCAGTGACTCGAATGGCCGCCGGCGGGAAAAACTGTTTTTT.